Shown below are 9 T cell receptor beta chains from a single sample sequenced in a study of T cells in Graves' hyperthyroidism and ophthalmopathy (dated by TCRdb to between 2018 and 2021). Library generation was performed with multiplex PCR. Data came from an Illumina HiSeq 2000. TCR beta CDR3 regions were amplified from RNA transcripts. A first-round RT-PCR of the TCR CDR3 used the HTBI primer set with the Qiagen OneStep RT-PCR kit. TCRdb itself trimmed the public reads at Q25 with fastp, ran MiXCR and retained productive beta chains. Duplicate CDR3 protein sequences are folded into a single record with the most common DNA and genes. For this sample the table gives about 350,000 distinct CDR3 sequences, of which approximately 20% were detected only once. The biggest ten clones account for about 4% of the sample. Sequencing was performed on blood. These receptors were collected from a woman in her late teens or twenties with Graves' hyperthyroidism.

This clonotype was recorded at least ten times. Here the CDR3 DNA reads TGTGCCAGCAGTGCGACCGGGACGATATATGGCTACACCTTC. It encodes CASSATGTIYGYTF. V gene TRBV6-1 combines with J gene TRBJ1-2; D might be TRBD1 (5 bases). Germline-derived CDR1 and CDR2 are MNHNS and SASEGT. Trimming left V 4 bases short and J 5 bases short, with 14 bases between. The length of the CDR3 is 14 residues.

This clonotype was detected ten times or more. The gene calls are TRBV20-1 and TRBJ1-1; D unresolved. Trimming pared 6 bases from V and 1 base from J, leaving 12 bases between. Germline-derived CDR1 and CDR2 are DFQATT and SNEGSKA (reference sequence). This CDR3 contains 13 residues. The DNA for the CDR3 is TGCAGTGCAAGCGGTCGGAGGAACACTGAAGCTTTCTTT. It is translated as CSASGRRNTEAFF.

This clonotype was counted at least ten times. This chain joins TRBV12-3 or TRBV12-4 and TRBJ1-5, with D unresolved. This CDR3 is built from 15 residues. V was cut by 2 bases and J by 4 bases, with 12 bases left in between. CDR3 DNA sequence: TGTGCCAGCAGTTTAACTGCCCCGGGGAATCAGCCCCAGCATTTT. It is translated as CASSLTAPGNQPQHF.

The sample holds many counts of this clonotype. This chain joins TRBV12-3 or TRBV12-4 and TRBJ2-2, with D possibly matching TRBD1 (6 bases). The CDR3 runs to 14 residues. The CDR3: CAGSAGANTGELFF. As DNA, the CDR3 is TGTGCAGGTTCGGCAGGGGCCAACACCGGGGAGCTGTTTTTT.

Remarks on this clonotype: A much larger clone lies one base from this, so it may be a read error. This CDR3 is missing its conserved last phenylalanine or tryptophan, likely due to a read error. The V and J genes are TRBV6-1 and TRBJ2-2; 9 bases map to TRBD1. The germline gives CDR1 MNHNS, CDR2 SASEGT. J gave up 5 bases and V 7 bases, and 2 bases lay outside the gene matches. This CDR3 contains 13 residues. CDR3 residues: CASIDRGTGELFL. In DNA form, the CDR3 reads TGTGCCAGCATCGACAGGGGGACCGGGGAGCTGTTTTTG.

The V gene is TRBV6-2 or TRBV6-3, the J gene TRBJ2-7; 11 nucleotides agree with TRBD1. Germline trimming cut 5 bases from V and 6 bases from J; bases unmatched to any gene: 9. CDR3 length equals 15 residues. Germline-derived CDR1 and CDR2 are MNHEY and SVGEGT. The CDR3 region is CASSTHQDRGREQYF. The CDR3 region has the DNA TGTGCCAGCAGTACCCACCAGGACAGGGGGCGCGAGCAGTACTTC.

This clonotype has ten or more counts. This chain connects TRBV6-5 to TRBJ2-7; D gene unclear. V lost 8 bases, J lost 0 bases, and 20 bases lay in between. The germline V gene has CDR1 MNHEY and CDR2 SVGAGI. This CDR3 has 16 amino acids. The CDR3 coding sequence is TGTGCCAGCGGTTTCGGGCTACGGCTAAGCTCCTACGAGCAGTACTTC. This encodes CASGFGLRLSSYEQYF.

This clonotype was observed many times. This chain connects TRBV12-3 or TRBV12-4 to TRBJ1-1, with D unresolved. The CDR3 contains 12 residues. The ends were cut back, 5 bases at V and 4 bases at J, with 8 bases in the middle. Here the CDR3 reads CASSALVTEAFF. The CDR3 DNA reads TGTGCCAGCAGTGCCCTGGTCACTGAAGCTTTCTTT.

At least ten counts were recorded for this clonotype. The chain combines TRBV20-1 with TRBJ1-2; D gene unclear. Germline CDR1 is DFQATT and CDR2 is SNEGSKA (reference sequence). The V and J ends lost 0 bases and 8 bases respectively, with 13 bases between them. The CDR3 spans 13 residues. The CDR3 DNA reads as TGCAGTGCTAGAGATGGGAACAAACAAGGCTACACCTTC. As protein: CSARDGNKQGYTF.